Listed below are T cell receptor beta chains from one sample, sequenced in a study of PD-1 blockade in classical Hodgkin lymphoma. Method: immunoSEQ multiplex PCR; TCRdb's copy keeps in-frame clones and lacks some. The repertoire holds 110,000 or so clones, with approximately 89% as singletons. The sample here was peripheral blood mononuclear cells (PBMCs), taken before the fourth cycle of nivolumab. Receptors were obtained from a human donor with classical Hodgkin lymphoma. Both conserved end residues are part of each CDR3. D genes are given only for firm matches. A row's size may be missing; if present it is once, few, many or a size class.

j_call d_call clone_size v_call cdr3_nt cdr3_aa
TRBJ2-3 TRBD2 once TRBV28 TGTGCCAGCAGCGCCGCTTCGGGAGGGCGCACAGATACGCAGTATTTT CASSAASGGRTDTQYF
TRBJ2-7 . . TRBV29-1 TGCAGCGTTGGAGAGCCCTGGAGCTCCTACGAGCAGTACTTC CSVGEPWSSYEQYF
TRBJ1-2 . . TRBV11-2 TGTGCCAGCAGCTTAGCTGGGGCAGGGGTAACCTATGGCTACACCTTC CASSLAGAGVTYGYTF
TRBJ2-1 TRBD2 . TRBV5-4 TGTGCCAGCAGCTTCGGGACTAGCGGGAGCTACAATGAGCAGTTCTTC CASSFGTSGSYNEQFF
TRBJ1-4 . . TRBV6-6 TGTGCCAGCAGTTATTCCCCGGGGCGGAATGAAAAACTGTTTTTT CASSYSPGRNEKLFF
TRBJ2-5 TRBD1 . TRBV18 TGTGCCAGCTCACCACTTAGTAACAGGGGTCAAGAGACCCAGTACTTC CASSPLSNRGQETQYF
TRBJ1-1 TRBD1 . TRBV7-8 TGTGCCAGCAGCTTAGCGAAGGGGGGACAGACTGAAGCTTTCTTT CASSLAKGGQTEAFF
TRBJ2-2 . . TRBV6-1 TGTGCCAGCAGTGAAAGGACAGCTACCGGGGAGCTGTTTTTT CASSERTATGELFF
TRBJ2-2 . . TRBV18 TGTGCCAGCTCACCCCGGGACCCAAGCACCGGGGAGCTGTTTTTT CASSPRDPSTGELFF
TRBJ1-1 . . TRBV19 TGTGCCAGTACCGGGAGCAAACTCCTCCGGTTTACTGAAGCTTTCTTT CASTGSKLLRFTEAFF
TRBJ2-7 TRBD1 . TRBV6-6 TGTGCCAGCAGTATAACCCGGGACAGGGTAGGTGAGCAGTACTTC CASSITRDRVGEQYF
TRBJ2-2 . . TRBV29-1 TGCAGCGTTGACAGGGGGAACACCGGGGAGCTGTTTTTT CSVDRGNTGELFF
TRBJ2-7 . . TRBV19 TGTGCCAGGGAAACAGGGTCCCCCTCCTACGAGCAGTACTTC CARETGSPSYEQYF
TRBJ2-5 . . TRBV5-4 TGTGCCAGCAGCGCGGGACCCCAAGAGACCCAGTACTTC CASSAGPQETQYF
TRBJ1-2 . . TRBV18 TGTGCCAGCTCACCACCGGTGGGACAAAACTATGGCTACACCTTC CASSPPVGQNYGYTF
TRBJ1-2 TRBD1 . TRBV27 TGTGCCAGCAGTTTAGGGAACAGGGGCGGCTACACCTTC CASSLGNRGGYTF
TRBJ2-7 . . TRBV25-1 TGTGCCAGCAGTGAATCGAGGGAGGTAGCAGTTTACTTC CASSESREVAVYF
TRBJ1-2 . few TRBV29-1 TGCAGCGTTGATTCAGGGAATAACTATGGCTACACCTTC CSVDSGNNYGYTF
TRBJ1-2 . . TRBV18 TGTGCCAGCTCCAACCTGCGAGACTATGGCTACACCTTC CASSNLRDYGYTF
TRBJ1-2 TRBD1 . TRBV18 TGTGCCAGCTCGGATCGACAGGGTGGCTACACCTTC CASSDRQGGYTF
TRBJ1-3 . . TRBV14 TGTGCCAGCAGCCAAGTCTGGATGGACAGAGGAAACACCATATATTTT CASSQVWMDRGNTIYF
TRBJ2-7 . . TRBV5-8 TGTGCCAGCAGCTACTTCAGGGCCAGACTCTACGAGCAGTACTTC CASSYFRARLYEQYF